This record covers a single T cell receptor (beta chain). Its antigen is unknown. This specimen comes from a study of primary melanoma T cells and metastatic recurrence. At the level of the study: Tumors were T2–T4 primary melanomas thicker than 1 mm. Study observations and caveats: Suggested, not shown: primary melanomas can contain effective antitumor T cells. Independent of thickness, ulceration, mitotic rate and age, T-cell fraction reportedly predicted outcome.

Assay used: immunoSEQ multiplex PCR; TCRdb lists only in-frame clones, some missing. The table shows roughly 500 clones, with approximately 89% occurring only once. This CDR3 has 15 amino acids. With 2 bases clipped from V and 7 bases from J, the junction kept 11 bases outside the gene matches. The germline CDR1 and CDR2 sequences are SGHNT and YENEEA. The TCR comes from a human donor with melanoma. The V call is TRBV11-3, the J call TRBJ2-7; 7 bases match TRBD1. Sequenced material: melanoma tumor tissue. CDR3: CASSLSGGTLGEQYF. The CDR3 DNA sequence: TGTGCCAGCAGCTTATCAGGGGGAACTCTCGGTGAGCAGTACTTC.